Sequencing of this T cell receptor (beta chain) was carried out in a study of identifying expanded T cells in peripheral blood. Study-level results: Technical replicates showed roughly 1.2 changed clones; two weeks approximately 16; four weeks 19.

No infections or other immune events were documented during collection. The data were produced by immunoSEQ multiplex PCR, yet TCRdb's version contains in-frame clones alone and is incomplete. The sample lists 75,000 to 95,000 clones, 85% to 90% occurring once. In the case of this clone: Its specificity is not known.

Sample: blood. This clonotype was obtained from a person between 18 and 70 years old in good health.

The CDR3 DNA is TGTGCCAGCTCACCAGCCTACGAGCAGTACTTC. Protein: CASSPAYEQYF. The genes are TRBV7-2 and TRBJ2-7; D is unresolved. The germline gives CDR1 SGHTA, CDR2 FQGNSA. V lost 8 bases, J lost 2 bases, and 7 bases lay in between. There are 11 residues in the CDR3.